Listed below are T cell receptor beta chains from one sample, sequenced in a study of identical twins. One entry per CDR3 protein results from TCRdb running MiXCR on the 5' RACE reads. Among about 790,000 distinct CDR3 sequences listed, over 15% were seen once. The sample was also linked to a second study, of T cells expressing NK-cell markers.

Sequenced sample: PBMCs. The receptors come from a woman aged 18-29 years in good health. The conserved cysteine and the conserved F or W are not part of the CDR3 here. Part of the rows lack a size; the others show once, few, many or a class for expanded clones.

TRBJ2-7,few,TRBV12-3/TRBV12-4,ASSLGRIEQY
TRBJ1-6,many,TRBV15,ATSREGQGNSPLH
TRBJ2-7,NA,TRBV7-2,ASSLKLAGGPEQY
TRBJ2-2,many,TRBV3-1,ASSQTSGNTGELF
TRBJ2-3,NA,TRBV24-1,ATSDSGTSTGDTQY
TRBJ1-4,few,TRBV24-1,ATSEQGRSARTNEKLF
TRBJ2-1,many,TRBV11-2,ASSGTSGRVDNEQF
TRBJ2-4,NA,TRBV4-3,ASSQKAKNIQY
TRBJ2-5,NA,TRBV20-1,SAREGAKETQY
TRBJ2-5,NA,TRBV21-1,ASSKRDRGLRETQY
TRBJ2-3,many,TRBV3-1,ASSQTSGRAQY
TRBJ2-3,NA,TRBV20-1,SARERPRTQY
TRBJ2-1,NA,TRBV29-1,SVEEGQLNEQF
TRBJ2-3,NA,TRBV21-1,ASSKEEGSTDTQY
TRBJ2-4,NA,TRBV20-1,SARERNPTGLAKNIQY